The next 25 T cell receptor beta chains were all read from a single sample in a study (dated by TCRdb to the mid-2010s). Library preparation was by RT-PCR. The sequencer listed for this sample is Illumina MiSeq. Using fastp trimming at Q25 and MiXCR clonotype assembly, TCRdb reanalyzed the public sequencing data and kept in-frame beta chains. CDR3 protein duplicates are merged, each entry listing the most common genes and DNA. This sample lists more than 550,000 distinct CDR3 sequences; 12% to 15% were detected once. In total, the top ten clones hold roughly 3.9% of the sample. What was sequenced was memory CD4+ T cells from blood. These receptors all come from a female donor in good health, serving as a healthy control.

The rearrangement joins TRBV5-4 to TRBJ1-3; no reliable D call. V was trimmed by 4 bases and J by 4 bases, leaving 12 bases between them. This CDR3 contains 14 residues. Germline CDR1 reads SGHNT; CDR2 reads YYREEE (reference sequence). CDR3 in amino acids: CASSIREAGNTIYF. The CDR3 DNA reads TGTGCCAGCAGCATCCGGGAGGCCGGAAACACCATATATTTT.

The chain carries TRBV9 and TRBJ1-1; TRBD1 matches at 7 bases. The CDR3 has 14 amino acids. Germline CDR1 SGDLS, CDR2 YYNGEE. J gave up 1 base and V 3 bases, and 3 bases lay outside the gene matches. CDR3 in DNA: TGTGCCAGCAGCGCGGGACAGCCGAACACTGAAGCTTTCTTT. Amino acids: CASSAGQPNTEAFF.

This clonotype was seen repeatedly, ten times or more. This chain connects TRBV5-6 to TRBJ1-1, with D tentatively TRBD1 (6 bases). The CDR3 consists of 13 residues. CDR1 and CDR2 from the germline V gene are SGHDT and YYEEEE. V was cut by 9 bases and J by 5 bases, with 17 bases left in between. The CDR3 DNA sequence: TGTGCCACTCAAGACAGGCGACGAACTGAAGCTTTCTTT. Translation: CATQDRRRTEAFF.

Concerning this clonotype: A much more abundant neighbour one base away suggests this may be a read error. The V gene is TRBV5-6, the J gene TRBJ2-3; a weak D match, TRBD1 (5 bases). Deletions cut 2 bases from V and 4 bases from J, with 8 bases between. CDR3 length: 13 residues. From germline, CDR1 is SGHDT and CDR2 YYEEEE. The CDR3 coding sequence is TGTGCCAGCAGCTTCCTACAGGCAGATACGCAGTATTTT. This encodes CASSFLQADTQYF.

The sample holds many counts of this clonotype. V is TRBV20-1 and J is TRBJ2-7; D is unresolved. The germline V gene has CDR1 DFQATT and CDR2 SNEGSKA (reference sequence). The CDR3 sequence is 11 residues long. V gave up 3 bases and J gave up 7 bases, with 10 bases separating them. This CDR3 is CSARSAWEQYF. CDR3 nucleotides: TGCAGTGCTAGGTCTGCGTGGGAGCAGTACTTC.

This clonotype turned up a few times. V gene TRBV15 combines with J gene TRBJ2-7, with D uncertain. V dropped 0 bases and J dropped 2 bases, with 11 bases sitting between them. From germline, CDR1 is LNHNV and CDR2 YYDKDF (reference sequence). CDR3 size: 15 residues. CDR3 sequence: CATSRDRSSTYEQYF. CDR3 sequence (DNA): TGTGCCACCAGCAGAGACAGGAGCAGCACCTACGAGCAGTACTTC.

This clonotype was observed a few times. The V gene is TRBV20-1, the J gene TRBJ2-7, with TRBD2 matching 13 bases. J lost 3 bases, V lost 5 bases, and 10 bases had no gene match. CDR1 is DFQATT and CDR2 is SNEGSKA in the germline V gene (reference sequence). The CDR3 is 16 residues long. The CDR3 loop reads CSAGGLAGQADYEQYF. The CDR3 nucleotides read TGCAGTGCTGGGGGACTAGCGGGGCAAGCCGACTACGAGCAGTACTTC.

The V call is TRBV12-3 or TRBV12-4, the J call TRBJ2-1; 8 nucleotides align to TRBD2. The CDR3 sequence is 15 residues long. V shed 6 bases and J 4 bases; nucleotides not matched to a gene: 8. CDR3 DNA sequence: TGTGCCAGCAGCCAAGCGGGAGTTTTGTACAATGAGCAGTTCTTC. Translating gives CASSQAGVLYNEQFF.

This clonotype was seen more than once but under ten times. This chain connects TRBV6-4 to TRBJ2-3; TRBD2 matches at 10 bases. Germline V lookup: CDR1 MRHNA, CDR2 SNTAGT. V shed 6 bases and J 2 bases; nucleotides not matched to a gene: 8. This CDR3 comprises 16 residues. The CDR3 here is CASRRTSGKNTDTQYF. The CDR3 DNA reads as TGTGCCAGCAGGCGAACTAGCGGGAAGAACACAGATACGCAGTATTTT.

This clonotype has a handful of counts. This chain links TRBV12-3 or TRBV12-4 with TRBJ2-7; TRBD2 agrees at 13 bases. This CDR3 is built from 15 residues. V lost 6 bases and J lost 4; bases outside the gene matches: 6. The CDR3 is CASSGTSGIRYEQYF. The CDR3 nucleotides are TGTGCCAGCAGCGGGACTAGCGGGATAAGGTACGAGCAGTACTTC.

This sequence joins TRBV6-6 and TRBJ1-1; unclear D gene. V lost 5 bases and J lost 3, with 7 bases in between. From germline, CDR1 is MNHNY and CDR2 SVGAGI (reference sequence). This CDR3 is built from 12 residues. The DNA for the CDR3 is TGTGCCAGCAGTGGTAGGGACACTGAAGCTTTCTTT. Residues: CASSGRDTEAFF.

This rearrangement joins TRBV7-3 to TRBJ2-1, with TRBD2 matching over 10 bases. Germline CDR1 and CDR2: SGHTA and FQGTGA. The V segment lost 2 bases and the J segment 0 bases; nucleotides outside the gene matches: 7. This CDR3 has 18 amino acids. The CDR3 nucleotides read TGTGCCAGCAGCTTAGGGCTAGCGGGGGCCAGCTCCTACAATGAGCAGTTCTTC. This translates into CASSLGLAGASSYNEQFF.

This chain connects TRBV5-1 to TRBJ1-4; perhaps TRBD1 as D (5 bases). The V end lost 4 bases, the J end lost 10 bases, and 20 bases lay between the germline ends. The V gene's germline CDR1 is SGHRS and CDR2 YFSETQ. This CDR3 region has 15 residues. The CDR3: CASSDRSGTDSKLFF. The CDR3, as DNA: TGCGCCAGCAGCGACCGGTCCGGGACGGATTCAAAACTGTTTTTT.

The sample holds many counts of this clonotype. The rearrangement links TRBV5-1 to TRBJ1-2; TRBD1 might be the D (6 bases). The CDR3 is 12 amino acids. Trimming cost V 1 base and J 6 bases, with 7 bases left between them. Germline lookup yields CDR1 SGHRS and CDR2 YFSETQ. The CDR3 sequence is CASSLKGDGYTF. Written as DNA, the CDR3 is TGCGCCAGCAGCTTGAAGGGGGATGGCTACACCTTC.

V and J are TRBV7-2 and TRBJ2-7, with D possibly TRBD1 on 8 matching bases. CDR3 length: 15 residues. Trimming took 1 base from V and 1 from J, leaving 11 bases between them. Germline V gene lookup returns CDR1 SGHTA and CDR2 FQGNSA. CDR3 amino acids: CASSLERDRSYEQYF. The CDR3 DNA follows: TGTGCCAGCAGCTTAGAGCGGGACAGGTCCTACGAGCAGTACTTC.

There are many counts of this clonotype. The V call is TRBV4-3, the J call TRBJ2-1, with D possibly being TRBD2 (6 bases). The CDR3 runs to 15 residues. Trimming pared 0 bases from V and 6 bases from J, leaving 12 bases between. Germline loops: CDR1 LGHNA, CDR2 YSLEER. DNA for the CDR3: TGCGCCAGCAGCCAAGATCCCTGGGGAGGCAATGAGCAGTTCTTC. Residues: CASSQDPWGGNEQFF.

This clonotype appeared a few times. The rearrangement uses TRBV7-8 and TRBJ2-3, with 10 nucleotides matching TRBD2. This CDR3 contains 17 residues. Germline V CDR1 and CDR2: SGHVS, FQNEAQ. V shed 3 bases, J shed 2 bases, and the junction held 8 bases outside the gene matches. The CDR3 spells CASSLGLTSGATDTQYF. The CDR3 nucleotides read TGTGCCAGCAGCTTGGGATTAACTAGCGGGGCCACAGATACGCAGTATTTT.

The chain combines TRBV5-1 with TRBJ2-3, with 12 bases lining up with TRBD2. The V and J ends lost 5 bases and 3 bases, in that order; junction bases with no gene match: 7. The CDR3 runs 16 residues. CDR1 is SGHRS, CDR2 YFSETQ, per germline. This CDR3 reads CASSELAGGKTDTQYF. The CDR3 coding sequence is TGCGCCAGCAGTGAACTAGCGGGAGGAAAGACAGATACGCAGTATTTT.

This clonotype was detected ten times or more. The chain joins TRBV6-5 to TRBJ2-5; D not resolved. The germline V gene has CDR1 MNHEY and CDR2 SVGAGI. Trimming took off 5 bases at V and 7 bases at J, with 14 bases between the two ends. CDR3 length: 13 residues. CDR3 nucleotide sequence: TGTGCCAGCAGTAAGCCCGGCGACGGGACCCAGTACTTC. This encodes CASSKPGDGTQYF.

The chain is built from TRBV4-1 and TRBJ1-5; D remains unclear. CDR1 and CDR2 (germline): MGHRA, YSYEKL. The V gene lost 3 bases and the J gene lost 4 bases, with 10 bases spanning the gap. The CDR3 length is 14 residues. The CDR3 sequence is CASSQADGNQPQHF. The CDR3 region has the DNA TGCGCCAGCAGCCAGGCGGATGGGAATCAGCCCCAGCATTTT.

The rearrangement uses TRBV12-3 or TRBV12-4 and TRBJ1-2; 8 bases align to TRBD1. The trim removed 0 bases at V and 8 bases at J, leaving 5 bases unmatched. The CDR3 spans 14 residues. The CDR3 DNA follows: TGTGCCAGCAGTTTAGCAGACAGGGGAGGAGGCTACACCTTC. Protein sequence: CASSLADRGGGYTF.

The sample holds a few counts of this clonotype. This chain joins TRBV5-5 and TRBJ2-2, with a possible D match to TRBD2 (6 bases). V gave up 3 bases and J gave up 3 bases, with 9 bases separating them. The germline V gene has CDR1 SGHKS and CDR2 YYEKEE (reference sequence). This CDR3 spans 14 amino acids. CDR3 loop: CASSWEVYTGELFF. CDR3 DNA: TGTGCCAGCAGCTGGGAGGTCTACACCGGGGAGCTGTTTTTT. Variable domain in full (rest from reference TRBV5-5 and TRBJ2-2): DAGVTQSPTHLIKTRGQQVTLRCSPISGHKSVSWYQQVLGQGPQFIFQYYEKEERGRGNFPDRFSARQFPNYSSELNVNALLLGDSALYLCASSWEVYTGELFFGEGSRLTVL.

The V and J genes are TRBV29-1 and TRBJ2-5; 12 bases match TRBD1. This CDR3 has 17 residues. Germline CDR1 reads SQVTM; CDR2 reads ANQGSEA. V was pared by 7 bases and J by 3 bases, with 15 bases of the junction left unmatched. The CDR3 DNA reads as TGCAGCGCCGCTGGGACAGGGGGCCCCGGGGGCGAAGAGACCCAGTACTTC. Protein: CSAAGTGGPGGEETQYF.

This clonotype was counted many times. V gene TRBV5-1 combines with J gene TRBJ2-3; D gene ambiguous. With 4 bases removed from V and 0 bases from J, the gap between germline ends came to 18 bases. This CDR3 has 17 amino acids. CDR1 and CDR2 (germline): SGHRS, YFSETQ. The CDR3 reads CASSPKSGSSSTDTQYF. The CDR3 DNA is TGCGCCAGCAGCCCCAAATCTGGGTCCTCTAGCACAGATACGCAGTATTTT.

This clonotype occurred a few times. The chain links TRBV9 to TRBJ2-1; D perhaps matches TRBD2 (6 bases). The CDR3 is 14 residues long. The V end was cut by 7 bases, the J end by 8 bases, with 19 bases between. Germline V gene sequence: CDR1 SGDLS, CDR2 YYNGEE. The CDR3: CASGTPGTGDEQFF. Written as DNA, the CDR3 is TGTGCCAGCGGGACCCCCGGGACGGGAGATGAGCAGTTCTTC.